Detailed here is one T cell receptor (beta chain). These data belong to a study of blood T cell repertoires in COVID-19. Background on the study: The origin of the acute and convalescent COVID-19 samples was the United States, Italy and Spain. From T cells, B-cell-depleted T cells, or PBMCs came the material, which was cDNA or gDNA.

Germline CDR1 SGDLS, CDR2 YYNGEE. After removal of 3 bases from V and 4 bases from J, the junction contained 7 bases not matched to a gene. The CDR3 is made up of 15 amino acids. In the authors' methods: Reference gene primer amplification in the assay estimated nucleated cell counts. Generated by immunoSEQ multiplex PCR, the TCRdb table keeps only in-frame clones and is missing some. V, J and clone size are those of that table, while D and trimming were read from the DNA. Of around 140,000 clones listed, roughly 78% are singletons. The receptor was derived from a human donor with acute or convalescent COVID-19. The donor label of this sample is uncertain. The source material was peripheral blood. The chain has TRBV9 and TRBJ2-3, with 8 bases matching TRBD2. The chain's CDR3 is CASSGHGGAADTQYF. The CDR3 DNA follows: TGTGCCAGCAGCGGGCACGGGGGGGCCGCAGATACGCAGTATTTT.